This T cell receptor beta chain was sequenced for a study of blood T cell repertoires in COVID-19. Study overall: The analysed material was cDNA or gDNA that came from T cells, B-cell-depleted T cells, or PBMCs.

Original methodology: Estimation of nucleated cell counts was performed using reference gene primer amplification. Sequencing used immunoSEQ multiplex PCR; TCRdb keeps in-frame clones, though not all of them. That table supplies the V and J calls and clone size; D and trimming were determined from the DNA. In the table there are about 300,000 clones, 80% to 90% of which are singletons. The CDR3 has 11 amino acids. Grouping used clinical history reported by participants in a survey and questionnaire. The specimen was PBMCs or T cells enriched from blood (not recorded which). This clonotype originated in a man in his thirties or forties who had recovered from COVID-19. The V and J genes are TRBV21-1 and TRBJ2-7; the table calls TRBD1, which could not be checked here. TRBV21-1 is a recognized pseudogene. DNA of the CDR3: TGTGCCATCCGTCCAGGCTACGAGCAGTACTTC. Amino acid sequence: CAIRPGYEQYF.